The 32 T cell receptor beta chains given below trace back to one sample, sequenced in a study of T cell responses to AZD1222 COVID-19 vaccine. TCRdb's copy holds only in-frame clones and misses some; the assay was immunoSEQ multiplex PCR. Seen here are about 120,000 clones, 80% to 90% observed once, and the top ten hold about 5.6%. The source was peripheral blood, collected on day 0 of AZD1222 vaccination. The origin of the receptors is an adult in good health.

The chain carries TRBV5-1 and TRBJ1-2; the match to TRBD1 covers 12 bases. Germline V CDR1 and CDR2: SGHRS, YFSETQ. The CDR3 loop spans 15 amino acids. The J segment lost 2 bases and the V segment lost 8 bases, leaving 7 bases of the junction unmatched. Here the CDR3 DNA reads TGCGCCAGTAGATCGGGGACAGGGGGCAACTATGGCTACACCTTC. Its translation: CASRSGTGGNYGYTF.

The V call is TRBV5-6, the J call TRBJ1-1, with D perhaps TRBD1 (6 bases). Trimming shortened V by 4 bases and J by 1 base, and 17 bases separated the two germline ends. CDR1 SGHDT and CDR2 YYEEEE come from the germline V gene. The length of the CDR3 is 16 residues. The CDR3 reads CASSVLGGAENTEAFF. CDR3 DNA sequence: TGTGCCAGCAGCGTACTTGGGGGGGCCGAGAACACTGAAGCTTTCTTT.

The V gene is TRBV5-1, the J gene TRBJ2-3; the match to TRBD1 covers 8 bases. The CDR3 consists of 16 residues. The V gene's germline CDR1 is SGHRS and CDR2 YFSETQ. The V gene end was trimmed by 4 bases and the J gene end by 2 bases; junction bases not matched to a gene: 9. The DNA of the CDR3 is TGCGCCAGCAGCCCATCGACAGGGGCGACCACAGATACGCAGTATTTT. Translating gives CASSPSTGATTDTQYF.

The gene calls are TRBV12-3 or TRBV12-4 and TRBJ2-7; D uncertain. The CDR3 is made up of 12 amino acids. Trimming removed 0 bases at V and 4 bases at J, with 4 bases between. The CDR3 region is CASSLARYEQYF. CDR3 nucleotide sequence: TGTGCCAGCAGTTTAGCGCGGTACGAGCAGTACTTC.

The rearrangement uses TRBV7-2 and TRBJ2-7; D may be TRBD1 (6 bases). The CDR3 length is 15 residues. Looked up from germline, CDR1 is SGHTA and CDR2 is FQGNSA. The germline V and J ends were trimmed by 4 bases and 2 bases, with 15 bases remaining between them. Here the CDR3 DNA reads TGTGCCAGCAGCTCCCGGACAGAGCCGGCCTACGAGCAGTACTTC. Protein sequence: CASSSRTEPAYEQYF.

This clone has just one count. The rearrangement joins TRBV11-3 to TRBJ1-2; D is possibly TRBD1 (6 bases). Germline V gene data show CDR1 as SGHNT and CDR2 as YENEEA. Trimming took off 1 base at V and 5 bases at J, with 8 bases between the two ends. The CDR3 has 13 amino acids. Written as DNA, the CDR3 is TGTGCCAGCAGCTTAGGGACAGATTATGGCTACACCTTC. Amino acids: CASSLGTDYGYTF.

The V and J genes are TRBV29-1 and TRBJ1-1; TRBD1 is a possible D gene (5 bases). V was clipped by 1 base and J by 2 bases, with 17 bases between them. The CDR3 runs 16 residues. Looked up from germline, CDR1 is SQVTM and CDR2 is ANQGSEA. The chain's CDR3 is CSVEGLRGWGNTEAFF. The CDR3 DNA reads TGCAGCGTTGAAGGGCTAAGGGGCTGGGGAAACACTGAAGCTTTCTTT. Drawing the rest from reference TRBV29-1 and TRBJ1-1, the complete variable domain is SAVISQKPSRDICQRGTSLTIQCQVDSQVTMMFWYRQQPGQSLTLIATANQGSEATYESGFVIDKFPISRPNLTFSTLTVSNMSPEDSSIYLCSVEGLRGWGNTEAFFGQGTRLTVV.

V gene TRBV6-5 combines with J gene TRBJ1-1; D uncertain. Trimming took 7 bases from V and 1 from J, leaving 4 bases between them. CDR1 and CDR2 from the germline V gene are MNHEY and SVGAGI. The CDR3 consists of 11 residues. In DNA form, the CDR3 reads TGTGCCAGCACTGGGAACACTGAAGCTTTCTTT. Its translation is CASTGNTEAFF.

CDR3 sequence: CASSVSRSSPLHF. DNA for the CDR3: TGTGCCAGCAGCGTGAGTAGGAGTTCACCCCTCCACTTT. The chain employs TRBV3-1 (or the pseudogene TRBV3-2) and TRBJ1-6; no firm D call. The germline CDR1 and CDR2 sequences are LGHDT and YNNKEL (reference sequence). Trimming left V 5 bases short and J 9 bases short, with 11 bases between. The CDR3 totals 13 residues.

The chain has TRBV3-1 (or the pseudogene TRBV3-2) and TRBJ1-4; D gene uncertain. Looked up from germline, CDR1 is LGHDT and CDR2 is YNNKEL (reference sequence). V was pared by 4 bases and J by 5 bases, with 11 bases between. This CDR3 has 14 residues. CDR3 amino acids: CASSPAGSNEKLFF. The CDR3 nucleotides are TGTGCCAGCAGCCCCGCAGGTTCAAATGAAAAACTGTTTTTT.

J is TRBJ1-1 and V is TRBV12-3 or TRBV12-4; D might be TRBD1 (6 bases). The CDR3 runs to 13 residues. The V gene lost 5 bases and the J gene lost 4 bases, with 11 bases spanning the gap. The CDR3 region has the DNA TGTGCCAGCAGTCATCAGGGGATCACTGAAGCTTTCTTT. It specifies CASSHQGITEAFF.

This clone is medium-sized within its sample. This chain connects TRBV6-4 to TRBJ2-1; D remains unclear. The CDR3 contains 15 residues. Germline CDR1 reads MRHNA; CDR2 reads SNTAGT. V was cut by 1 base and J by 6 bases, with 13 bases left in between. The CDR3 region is CASSDLASTPNEQFF. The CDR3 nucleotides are TGTGCCAGCAGTGACTTAGCTAGTACCCCCAATGAGCAGTTCTTC.

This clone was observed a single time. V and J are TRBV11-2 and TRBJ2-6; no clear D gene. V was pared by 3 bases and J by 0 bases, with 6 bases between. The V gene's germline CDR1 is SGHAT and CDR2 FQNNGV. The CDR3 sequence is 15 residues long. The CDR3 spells CASSLTPSGANVLTF. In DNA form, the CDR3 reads TGTGCCAGCAGCTTGACCCCCTCTGGGGCCAACGTCCTGACTTTC.

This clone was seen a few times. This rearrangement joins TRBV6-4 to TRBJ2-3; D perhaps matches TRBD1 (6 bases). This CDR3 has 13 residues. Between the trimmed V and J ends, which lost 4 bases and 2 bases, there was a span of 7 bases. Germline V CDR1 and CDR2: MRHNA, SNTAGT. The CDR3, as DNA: TGTGCCAGCAGTGCAGGGGACACAGATACGCAGTATTTT. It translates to CASSAGDTDTQYF.

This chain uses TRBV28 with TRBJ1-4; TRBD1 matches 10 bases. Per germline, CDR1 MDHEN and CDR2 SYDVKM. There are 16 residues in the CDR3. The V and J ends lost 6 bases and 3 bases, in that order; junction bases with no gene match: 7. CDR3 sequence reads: CASSGQGVAANEKLFF. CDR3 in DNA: TGTGCCAGCAGCGGACAGGGGGTGGCAGCTAATGAAAAACTGTTTTTT.

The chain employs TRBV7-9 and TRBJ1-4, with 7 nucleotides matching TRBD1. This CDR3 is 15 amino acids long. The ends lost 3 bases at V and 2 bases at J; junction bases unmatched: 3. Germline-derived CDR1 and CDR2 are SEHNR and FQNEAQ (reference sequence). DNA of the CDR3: TGTGCCAGCAGCTTCTTGACAGGGACTAATGAAAAACTGTTTTTT. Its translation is CASSFLTGTNEKLFF.

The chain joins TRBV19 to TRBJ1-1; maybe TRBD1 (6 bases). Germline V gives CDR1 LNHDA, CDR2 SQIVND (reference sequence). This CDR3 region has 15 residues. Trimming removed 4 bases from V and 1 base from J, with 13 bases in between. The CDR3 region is CASSTRQVTNTEAFF. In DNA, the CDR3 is TGTGCCAGTAGTACCCGACAGGTTACGAACACTGAAGCTTTCTTT.

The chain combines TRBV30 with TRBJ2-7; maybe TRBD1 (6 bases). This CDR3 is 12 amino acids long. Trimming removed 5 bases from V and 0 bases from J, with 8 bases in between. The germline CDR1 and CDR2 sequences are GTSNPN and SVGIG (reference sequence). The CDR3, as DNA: TGTGCCTGGGGACAGAGCTCCTACGAGCAGTACTTC. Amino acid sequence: CAWGQSSYEQYF.

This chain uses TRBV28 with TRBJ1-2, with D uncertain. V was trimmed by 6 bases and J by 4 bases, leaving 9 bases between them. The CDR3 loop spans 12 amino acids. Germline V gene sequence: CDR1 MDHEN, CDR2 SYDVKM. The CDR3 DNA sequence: TGTGCCAGCAGCCAAAACAGCTATGGCTACACCTTC. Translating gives CASSQNSYGYTF.

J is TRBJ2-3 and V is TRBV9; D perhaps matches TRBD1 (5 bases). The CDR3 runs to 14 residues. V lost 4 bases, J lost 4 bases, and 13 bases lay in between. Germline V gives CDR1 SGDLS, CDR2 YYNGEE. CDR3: CASSPRGSADTQYF. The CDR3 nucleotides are TGTGCCAGCAGCCCTAGGGGAAGCGCAGATACGCAGTATTTT.

As DNA, the CDR3 is TGTGCCAGCAGTTTATTGTCCAGCCCCGGCGGGCAGTACTTC. The encoded protein is CASSLLSSPGGQYF. This chain joins TRBV27 and TRBJ2-7; D ambiguous. The V gene lost 1 base and the J gene lost 9 bases, with 16 bases spanning the gap. Germline CDR1 is MNHEY and CDR2 is SMNVEV (reference sequence). This CDR3 contains 14 residues.

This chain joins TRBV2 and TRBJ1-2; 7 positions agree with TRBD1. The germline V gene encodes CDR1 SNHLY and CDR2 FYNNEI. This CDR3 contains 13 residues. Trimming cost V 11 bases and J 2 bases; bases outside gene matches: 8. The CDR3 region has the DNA TGTGCCGGCCAACAACAGGGGAACTATGGCTACACCTTC. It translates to CAGQQQGNYGYTF.

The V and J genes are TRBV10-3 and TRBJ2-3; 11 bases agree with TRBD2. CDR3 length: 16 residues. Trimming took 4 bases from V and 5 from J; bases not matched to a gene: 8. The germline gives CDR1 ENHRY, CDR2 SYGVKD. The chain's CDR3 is CAISASGTSGRDTQYF. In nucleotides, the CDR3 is TGTGCCATCAGTGCCTCCGGGACTAGCGGAAGAGATACGCAGTATTTT.

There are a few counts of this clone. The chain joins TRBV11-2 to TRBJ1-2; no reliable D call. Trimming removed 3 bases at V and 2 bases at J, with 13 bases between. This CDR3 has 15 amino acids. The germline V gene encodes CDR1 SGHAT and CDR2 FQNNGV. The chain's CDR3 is CASSFERILNYGYTF. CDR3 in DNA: TGTGCCAGCAGCTTCGAACGCATTCTAAACTATGGCTACACCTTC.

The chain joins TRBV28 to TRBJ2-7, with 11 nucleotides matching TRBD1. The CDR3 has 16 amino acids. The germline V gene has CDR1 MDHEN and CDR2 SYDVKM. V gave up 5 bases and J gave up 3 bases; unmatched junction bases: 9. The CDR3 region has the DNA TGTGCCAGCAGTACTCTTACGGGACAGGGGGACTACGAGCAGTACTTC. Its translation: CASSTLTGQGDYEQYF.

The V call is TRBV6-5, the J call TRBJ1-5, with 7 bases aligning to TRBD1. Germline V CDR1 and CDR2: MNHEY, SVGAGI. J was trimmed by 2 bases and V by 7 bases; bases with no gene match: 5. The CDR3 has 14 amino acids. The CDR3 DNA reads TGTGCCAGCAAGAGACAGGGCCGCAATCAGCCCCAGCATTTT. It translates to CASKRQGRNQPQHF.

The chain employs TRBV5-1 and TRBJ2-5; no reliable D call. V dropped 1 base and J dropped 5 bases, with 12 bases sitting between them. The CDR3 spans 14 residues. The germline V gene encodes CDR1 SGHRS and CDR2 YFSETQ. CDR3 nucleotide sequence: TGCGCCAGCAGCTTGTTCTTAGCTTCCGAGACCCAGTACTTC. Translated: CASSLFLASETQYF.

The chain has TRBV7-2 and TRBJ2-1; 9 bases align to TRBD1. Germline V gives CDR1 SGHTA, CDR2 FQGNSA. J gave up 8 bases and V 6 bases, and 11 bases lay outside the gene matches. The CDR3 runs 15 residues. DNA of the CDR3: TGTGCCAGCAGGCGGGACAGGGTTAGTAGCGATGAGCAGTTCTTC. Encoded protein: CASRRDRVSSDEQFF.

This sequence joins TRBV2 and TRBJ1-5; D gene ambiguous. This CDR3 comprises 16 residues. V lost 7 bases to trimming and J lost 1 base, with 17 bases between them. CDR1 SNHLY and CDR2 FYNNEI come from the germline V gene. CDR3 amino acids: CASTSLPIFSNQPQHF. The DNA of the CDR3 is TGTGCCAGCACATCACTACCCATCTTCAGCAATCAGCCCCAGCATTTT.

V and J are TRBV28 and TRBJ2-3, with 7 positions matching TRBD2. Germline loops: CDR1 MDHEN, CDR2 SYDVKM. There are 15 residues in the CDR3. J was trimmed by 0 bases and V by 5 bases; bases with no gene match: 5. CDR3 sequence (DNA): TGTGCCAGCAGTACCGGGACTATAAGCACAGATACGCAGTATTTT. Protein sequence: CASSTGTISTDTQYF.

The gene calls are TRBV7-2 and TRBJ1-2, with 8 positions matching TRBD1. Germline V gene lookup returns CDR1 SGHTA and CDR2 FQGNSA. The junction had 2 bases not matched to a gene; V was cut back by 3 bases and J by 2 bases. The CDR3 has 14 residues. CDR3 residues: CASSLDRVNYGYTF. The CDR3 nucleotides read TGTGCCAGCAGCTTGGACAGGGTGAACTATGGCTACACCTTC.

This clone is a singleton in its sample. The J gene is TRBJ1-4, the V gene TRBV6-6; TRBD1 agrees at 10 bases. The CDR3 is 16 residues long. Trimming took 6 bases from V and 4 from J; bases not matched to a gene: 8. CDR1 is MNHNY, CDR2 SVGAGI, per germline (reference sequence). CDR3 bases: TGTGCCAGCAGGACCCGACAGGGGGCCAGTAATGAAAAACTGTTTTTT. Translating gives CASRTRQGASNEKLFF.